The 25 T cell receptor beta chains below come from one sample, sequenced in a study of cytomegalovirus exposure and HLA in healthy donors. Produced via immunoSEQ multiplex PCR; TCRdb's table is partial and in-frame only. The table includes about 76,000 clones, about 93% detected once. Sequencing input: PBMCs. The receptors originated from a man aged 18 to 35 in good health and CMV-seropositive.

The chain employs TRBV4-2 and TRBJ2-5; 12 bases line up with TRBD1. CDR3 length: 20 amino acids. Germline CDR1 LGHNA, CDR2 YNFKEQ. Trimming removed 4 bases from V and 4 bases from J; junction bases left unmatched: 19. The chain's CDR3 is CASSPLGEGQGADARETQYF. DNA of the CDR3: TGTGCCAGCAGCCCCCTCGGCGAGGGACAGGGGGCGGATGCTCGAGAGACCCAGTACTTC.

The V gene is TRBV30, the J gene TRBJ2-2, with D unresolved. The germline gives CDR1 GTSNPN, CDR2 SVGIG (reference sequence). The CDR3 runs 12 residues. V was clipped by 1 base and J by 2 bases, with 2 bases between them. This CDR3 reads CAWSANTGELFF. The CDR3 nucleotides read TGTGCCTGGAGTGCAAACACCGGGGAGCTGTTTTTT.

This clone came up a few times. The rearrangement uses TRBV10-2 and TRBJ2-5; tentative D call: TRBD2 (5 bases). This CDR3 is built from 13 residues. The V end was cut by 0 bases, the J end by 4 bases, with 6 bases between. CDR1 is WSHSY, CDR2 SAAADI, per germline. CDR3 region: CASSESGRETQYF. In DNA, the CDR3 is TGCGCCAGCAGTGAGTCAGGGAGAGAGACCCAGTACTTC.

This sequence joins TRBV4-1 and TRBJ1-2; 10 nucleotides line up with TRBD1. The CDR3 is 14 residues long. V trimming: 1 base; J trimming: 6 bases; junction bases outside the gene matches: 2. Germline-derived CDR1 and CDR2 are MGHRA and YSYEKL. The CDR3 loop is CASSQGDRGDGYTF. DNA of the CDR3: TGCGCCAGCAGCCAAGGGGACAGGGGTGATGGCTACACCTTC.

This chain's CDR3 is CASSSDSGARSNEQFF. In DNA, the CDR3 is TGTGCCAGCAGTTCCGATAGCGGGGCCCGAAGCAATGAGCAGTTCTTC. The chain links TRBV28 to TRBJ2-1; 8 bases fit TRBD2. V shed 4 bases and J 6 bases; nucleotides not matched to a gene: 11. Germline-derived CDR1 and CDR2 are MDHEN and SYDVKM. This CDR3 region has 16 residues.

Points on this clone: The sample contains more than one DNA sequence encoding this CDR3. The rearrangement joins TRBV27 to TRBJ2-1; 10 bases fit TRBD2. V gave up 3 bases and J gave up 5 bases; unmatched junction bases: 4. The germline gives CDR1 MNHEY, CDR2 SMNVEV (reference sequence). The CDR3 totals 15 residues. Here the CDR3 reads CASSLAGLANNEQFF. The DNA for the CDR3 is TGTGCCAGCAGTTTGGCGGGACTAGCGAACAATGAGCAGTTCTTC.

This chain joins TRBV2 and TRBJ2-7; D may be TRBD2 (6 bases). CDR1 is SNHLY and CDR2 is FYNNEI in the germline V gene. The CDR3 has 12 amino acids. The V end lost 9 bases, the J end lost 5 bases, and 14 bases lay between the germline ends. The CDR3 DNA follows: TGTGCCAGGGCGACTAGGAGCCACGAGCAGTACTTC. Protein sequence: CARATRSHEQYF.

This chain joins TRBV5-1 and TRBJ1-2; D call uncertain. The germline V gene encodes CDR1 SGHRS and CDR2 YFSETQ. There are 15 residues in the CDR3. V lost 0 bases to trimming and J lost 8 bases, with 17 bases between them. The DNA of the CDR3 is TGCGCCAGCAGCTTGGCACGGCTTCGGGGTAGGGGCTACACCTTC. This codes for CASSLARLRGRGYTF. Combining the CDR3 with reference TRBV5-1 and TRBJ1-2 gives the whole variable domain KAGVTQTPRYLIKTRGQQVTLSCSPISGHRSVSWYQQTPGQGLQFLFEYFSETQRNKGNFPGRFSGRQFSNSRSEMNVSTLELGDSALYLCASSLARLRGRGYTFGSGTRLTVV.

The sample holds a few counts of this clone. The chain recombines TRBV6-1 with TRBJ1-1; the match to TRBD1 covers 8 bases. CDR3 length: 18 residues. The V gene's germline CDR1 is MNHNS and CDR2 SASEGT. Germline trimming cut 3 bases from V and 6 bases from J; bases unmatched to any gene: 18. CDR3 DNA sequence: TGTGCCAGCAGTGACAAGGCAGGGGGCTCCCTCTCCGGGGCTGAAGCTTTCTTT. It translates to CASSDKAGGSLSGAEAFF.

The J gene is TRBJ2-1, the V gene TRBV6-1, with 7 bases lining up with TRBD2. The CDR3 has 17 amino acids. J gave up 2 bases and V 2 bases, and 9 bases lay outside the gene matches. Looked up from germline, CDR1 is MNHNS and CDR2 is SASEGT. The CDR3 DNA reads TGTGCCAGCAGTGAAATGGGGGGGGAGGCCGCCTACAATGAGCAGTTCTTC. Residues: CASSEMGGEAAYNEQFF.

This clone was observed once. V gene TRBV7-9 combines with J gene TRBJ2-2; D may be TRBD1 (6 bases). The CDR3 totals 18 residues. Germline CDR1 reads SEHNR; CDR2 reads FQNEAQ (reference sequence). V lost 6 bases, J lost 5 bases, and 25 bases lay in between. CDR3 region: CASRPNEDRILRTGELFF. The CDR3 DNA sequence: TGTGCCAGCAGACCTAATGAAGACAGGATATTGAGAACCGGGGAGCTGTTTTTT. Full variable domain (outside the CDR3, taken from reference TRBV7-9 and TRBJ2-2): DTGVSQNPRHKITKRGQNVTFRCDPISEHNRLYWYRQTLGQGPEFLTYFQNEAQLEKSRLLSDRFSAERPKGSFSTLEIQRTEQGDSAMYLCASRPNEDRILRTGELFFGEGSRLTVL.

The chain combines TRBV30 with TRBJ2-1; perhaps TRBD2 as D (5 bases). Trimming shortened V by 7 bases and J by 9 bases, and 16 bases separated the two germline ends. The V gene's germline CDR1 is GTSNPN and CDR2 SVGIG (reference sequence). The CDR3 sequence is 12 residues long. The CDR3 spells CALDRDSREQFF. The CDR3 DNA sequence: TGTGCCTTGGACCGGGATTCACGTGAGCAGTTCTTC.

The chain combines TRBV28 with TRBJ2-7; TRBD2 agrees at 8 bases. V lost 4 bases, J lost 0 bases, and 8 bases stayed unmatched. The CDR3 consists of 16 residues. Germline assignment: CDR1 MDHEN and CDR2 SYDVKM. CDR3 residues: CASSSPLAGISYEQYF. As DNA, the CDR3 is TGTGCCAGCAGTTCCCCTTTAGCGGGAATCTCCTACGAGCAGTACTTC.

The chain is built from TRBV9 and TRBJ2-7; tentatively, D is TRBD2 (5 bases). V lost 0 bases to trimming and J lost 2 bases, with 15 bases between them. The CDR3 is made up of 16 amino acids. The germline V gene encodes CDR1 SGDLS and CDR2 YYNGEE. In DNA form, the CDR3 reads TGTGCCAGCAGCGTAGACGGGGTCGGCAGCACCTACGAGCAGTACTTC. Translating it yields CASSVDGVGSTYEQYF.

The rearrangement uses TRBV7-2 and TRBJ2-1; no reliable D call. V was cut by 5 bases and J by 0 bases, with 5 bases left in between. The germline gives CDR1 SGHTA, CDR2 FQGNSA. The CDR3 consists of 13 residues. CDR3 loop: CASSTSSYNEQFF. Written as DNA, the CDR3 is TGTGCCAGCAGCACGAGCTCCTACAATGAGCAGTTCTTC.

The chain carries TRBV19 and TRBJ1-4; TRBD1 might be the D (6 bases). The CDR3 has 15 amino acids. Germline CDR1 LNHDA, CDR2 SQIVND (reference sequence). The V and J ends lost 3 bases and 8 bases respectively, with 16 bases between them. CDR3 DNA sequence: TGTGCCAGTAGTATCCGGGGGGCAGGGCGGGAAAAACTGTTTTTT. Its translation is CASSIRGAGREKLFF.

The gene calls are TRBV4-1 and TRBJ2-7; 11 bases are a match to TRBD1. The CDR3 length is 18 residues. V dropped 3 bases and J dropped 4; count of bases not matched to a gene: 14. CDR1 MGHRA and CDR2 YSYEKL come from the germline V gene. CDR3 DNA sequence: TGCGCCAGCAGCCACCCAAGGTCCGGGACAGGGGGGAAGTACGAGCAGTACTTC. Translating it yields CASSHPRSGTGGKYEQYF.

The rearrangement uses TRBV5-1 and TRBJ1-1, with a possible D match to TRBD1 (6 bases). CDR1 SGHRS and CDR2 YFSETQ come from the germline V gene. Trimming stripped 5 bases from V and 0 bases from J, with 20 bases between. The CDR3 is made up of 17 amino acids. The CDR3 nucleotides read TGCGCCAGCAGTCGGGAGGTCGTGGGGACATTGAACACTGAAGCTTTCTTT. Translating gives CASSREVVGTLNTEAFF.

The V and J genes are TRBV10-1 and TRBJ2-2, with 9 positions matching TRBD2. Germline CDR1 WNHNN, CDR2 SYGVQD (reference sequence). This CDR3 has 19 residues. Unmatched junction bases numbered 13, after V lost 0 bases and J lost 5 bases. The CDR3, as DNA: TGCGCCAGCAGTGAGTCCAGCGGGAGGCCCCACGGGGGGACCGGGGAGCTGTTTTTT. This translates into CASSESSGRPHGGTGELFF.

The CDR3 coding sequence is TGTGCCAGCAGCTTAGGGGGACTAGCGGGAGACGATACGCAGTATTTT. Protein: CASSLGGLAGDDTQYF. J is TRBJ2-3 and V is TRBV5-4, with TRBD2 matching over 14 bases. V dropped 2 bases and J dropped 6; count of bases not matched to a gene: 5. Germline values: CDR1 SGHNT, CDR2 YYREEE (reference sequence). CDR3 length: 16 amino acids.

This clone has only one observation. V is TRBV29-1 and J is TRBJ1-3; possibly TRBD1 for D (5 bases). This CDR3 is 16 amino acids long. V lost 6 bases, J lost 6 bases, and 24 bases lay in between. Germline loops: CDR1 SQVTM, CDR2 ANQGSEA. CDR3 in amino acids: CSVIPFQTASSNTIYF. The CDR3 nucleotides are TGCAGCGTAATACCGTTCCAGACAGCAAGCTCAAACACCATATATTTT.

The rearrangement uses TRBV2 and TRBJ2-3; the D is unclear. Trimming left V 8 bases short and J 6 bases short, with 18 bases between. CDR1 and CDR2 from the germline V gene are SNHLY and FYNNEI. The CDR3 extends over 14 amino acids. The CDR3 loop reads CASAISAGGDTQYF. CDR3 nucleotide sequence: TGTGCCAGCGCCATCAGCGCCGGTGGTGATACGCAGTATTTT.

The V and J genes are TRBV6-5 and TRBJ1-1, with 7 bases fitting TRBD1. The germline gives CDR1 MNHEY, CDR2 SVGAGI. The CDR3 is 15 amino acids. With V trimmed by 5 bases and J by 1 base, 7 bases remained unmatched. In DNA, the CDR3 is TGTGCCAGCAGTAGAGTGGGACAGAGGAACACTGAAGCTTTCTTT. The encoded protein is CASSRVGQRNTEAFF.

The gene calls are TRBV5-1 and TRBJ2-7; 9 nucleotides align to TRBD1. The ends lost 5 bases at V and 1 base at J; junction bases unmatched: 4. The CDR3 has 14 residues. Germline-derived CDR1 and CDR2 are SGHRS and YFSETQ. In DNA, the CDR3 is TGCGCCAGCAGGGGAGGGACAGGGTCCTACGAGCAGTACTTC. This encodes CASRGGTGSYEQYF.

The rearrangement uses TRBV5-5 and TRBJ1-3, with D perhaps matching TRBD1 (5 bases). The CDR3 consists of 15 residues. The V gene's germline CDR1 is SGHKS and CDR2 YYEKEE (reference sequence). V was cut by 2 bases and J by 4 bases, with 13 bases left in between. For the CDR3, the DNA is TGTGCCAGCAGCTTTCTGGAGGGGAGAGGAAACACCATATATTTT. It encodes CASSFLEGRGNTIYF.